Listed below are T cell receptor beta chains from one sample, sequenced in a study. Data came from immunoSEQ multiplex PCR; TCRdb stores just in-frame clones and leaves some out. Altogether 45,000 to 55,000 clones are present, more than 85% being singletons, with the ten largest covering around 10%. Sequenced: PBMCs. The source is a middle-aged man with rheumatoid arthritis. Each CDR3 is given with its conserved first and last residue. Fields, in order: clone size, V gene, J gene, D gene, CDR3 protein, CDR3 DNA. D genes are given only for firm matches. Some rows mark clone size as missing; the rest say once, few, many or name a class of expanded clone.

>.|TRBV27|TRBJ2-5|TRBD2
CASSPWTSGRGETQYF
TGTGCCAGCAGTCCTTGGACTAGCGGGAGGGGGGAGACCCAGTACTTC
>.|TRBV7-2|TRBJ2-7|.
CASSLGGSRYEQYF
TGTGCCAGCAGCTTAGGGGGCAGCCGCTACGAGCAGTACTTC
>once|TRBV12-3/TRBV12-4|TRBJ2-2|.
CASDKNTGELFF
TGTGCCAGTGACAAAAACACCGGGGAGCTGTTTTTT
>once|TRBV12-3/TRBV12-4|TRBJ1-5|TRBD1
CASSPGQGLVKHF
TGTGCCAGCAGCCCCGGACAGGGGTTGGTAAAGCATTTT
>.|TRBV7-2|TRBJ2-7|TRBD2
CASSPGLARDEQYF
TGTGCCAGCAGCCCGGGACTAGCGAGAGACGAGCAGTACTTC
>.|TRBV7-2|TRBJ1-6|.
CASSLGQINSPLHF
TGTGCCAGCAGCTTAGGCCAAATTAATTCACCCCTCCACTTT
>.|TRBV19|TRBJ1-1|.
CASSPREGDEAFF
TGTGCCAGTAGTCCCCGCGAAGGCGATGAAGCTTTCTTT
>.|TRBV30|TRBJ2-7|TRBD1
CASARDRGLGEQYF
TGTGCCTCGGCCCGGGACAGGGGGCTCGGCGAGCAGTACTTC
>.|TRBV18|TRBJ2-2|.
CASSPAVTPGGELFF
TGTGCCAGCTCACCTGCCGTTACCCCGGGCGGGGAGCTGTTTTTT
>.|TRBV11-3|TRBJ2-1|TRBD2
CASSSGLARSEQFF
TGTGCCAGCAGCTCGGGACTAGCGAGGAGTGAGCAGTTCTTC
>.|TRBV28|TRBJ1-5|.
CASSLRGGSNQPQHF
TGTGCCAGCAGTTTACGGGGGGGTAGCAATCAGCCCCAGCATTTT
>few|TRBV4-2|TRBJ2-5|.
CASSQDIRGERETQYF
TGTGCCAGCAGCCAAGATATCAGAGGGGAGAGGGAGACCCAGTACTTC
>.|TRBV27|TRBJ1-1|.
CASSLSFGNTEAFF
TGTGCCAGCAGTTTATCGTTTGGGAACACTGAAGCTTTCTTT
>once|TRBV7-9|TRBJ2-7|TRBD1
CASSLAQGQGGEQYF
TGTGCCAGCAGCTTAGCGCAGGGACAGGGAGGCGAGCAGTACTTC
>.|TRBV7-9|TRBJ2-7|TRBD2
CASSLGLAGGQGEQYF
TGTGCCAGCAGCTTAGGACTAGCGGGAGGGCAGGGCGAGCAGTACTTC
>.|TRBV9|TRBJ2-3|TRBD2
CASSVGGGSTDTQYF
TGTGCCAGCAGCGTCGGCGGGGGAAGCACAGATACGCAGTATTTT
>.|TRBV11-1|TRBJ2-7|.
CASSFTWTVYSYEQYF
TGTGCCAGCAGCTTTACGTGGACAGTCTACTCCTACGAGCAGTACTTC
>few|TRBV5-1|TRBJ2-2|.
CASSPLQTGELFF
TGCGCCAGCAGCCCCCTACAGACCGGGGAGCTGTTTTTT
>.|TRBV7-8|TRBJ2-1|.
CASSPGGSENNEQFF
TGTGCCAGCAGCCCCGGGGGTAGCGAGAACAATGAGCAGTTCTTC
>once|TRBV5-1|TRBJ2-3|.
CASSPRDTSTDTQYF
TGCGCCAGCAGCCCGAGGGACACCAGCACAGATACGCAGTATTTT
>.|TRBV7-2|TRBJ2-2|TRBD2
CASSLVLAGGPVTGELFF
TGTGCCAGCAGCTTAGTGCTAGCGGGGGGGCCGGTCACCGGGGAGCTGTTTTTT
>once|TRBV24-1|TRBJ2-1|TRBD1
CATSDIDRGRSVWSYNEQFF
TGTGCCACCAGTGACATCGACAGGGGACGCAGTGTGTGGTCCTACAATGAGCAGTTCTTC
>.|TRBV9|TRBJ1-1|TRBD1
CASSPRTGGAEAFF
TGTGCCAGCAGCCCGAGGACAGGGGGCGCGGAGGCTTTCTTT
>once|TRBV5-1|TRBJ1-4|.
CASSLVGIATNEKLFF
TGCGCCAGCAGCTTGGTTGGGATTGCAACTAATGAAAAACTGTTTTTT
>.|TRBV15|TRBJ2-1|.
CATNEGVTYNEQFF
TGTGCCACCAACGAGGGCGTTACCTACAATGAGCAGTTCTTC
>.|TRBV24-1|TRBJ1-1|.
CATSAGVKDTEAFF
TGTGCCACCAGTGCTGGGGTAAAGGACACTGAAGCTTTCTTT
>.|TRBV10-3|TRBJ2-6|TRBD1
CAISDRGLGANVLTF
TGTGCCATCAGCGACAGGGGGCTTGGGGCCAACGTCCTGACTTTC
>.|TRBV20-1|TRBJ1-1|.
CSASPQLEAFF
TGCAGTGCTAGCCCCCAGCTTGAAGCTTTCTTT
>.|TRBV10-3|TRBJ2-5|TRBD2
CAISPSGSSETQYF
TGTGCCATCAGCCCTAGCGGGAGCTCTGAGACCCAGTACTTC
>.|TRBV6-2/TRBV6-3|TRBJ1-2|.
CASSGSNYGYTF
TGTGCCAGCAGCGGGAGTAACTATGGCTACACCTTC
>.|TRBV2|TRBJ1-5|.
CASSDALGGYQPQHF
TGTGCCAGCAGTGACGCGTTGGGGGGGTATCAGCCCCAGCATTTT
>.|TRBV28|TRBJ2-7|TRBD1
CASRVNGQGADEQYF
TGTGCCAGCAGGGTGAACGGACAGGGGGCAGACGAGCAGTACTTC